The subject of this entry is one T cell receptor beta chain. Its antigen is not yet known. The input lacks base qualities; no much larger clone sits a single base away. The data belong to a study of control samples from healthy donors and cancer patients (TCRdb year 2020). Library prep was done by the immunoSEQ multiplex PCR assay. The clones in this table, taken by TCRdb from immuneACCESS, are in-frame only. Not every clone is retained; where verified, under half of the shortfall comes from an unresolved V gene, and the cause of the rest is unknown. Recorded for this sample are 150,000 or so clones; around 90% of them occurred a single time. 2% to 3% of the sample comes from the top ten. The germline ends are 18 bases apart after V is trimmed by 6 bases and J by 4 bases. The germline V gene sets CDR1 to MNHEY and CDR2 to SVGEGT. The CDR3 measures 15 amino acids from cysteine to phenylalanine. Here the CDR3 DNA is all that survives: 45 bases in frame from base 1.

Sequencing was performed on blood. This receptor was identified in a man in his forties in good health. The rearrangement joined TRBV6-2 or TRBV6-3 to TRBJ1-2, with TRBD1 perhaps the D gene, on 5 matching bases. The DNA sequence reads TGTGCCAGCAGCCCTCGCGGGACGGTGATCTATGGCTACACCTTC. This encodes CASSPRGTVIYGYTF.